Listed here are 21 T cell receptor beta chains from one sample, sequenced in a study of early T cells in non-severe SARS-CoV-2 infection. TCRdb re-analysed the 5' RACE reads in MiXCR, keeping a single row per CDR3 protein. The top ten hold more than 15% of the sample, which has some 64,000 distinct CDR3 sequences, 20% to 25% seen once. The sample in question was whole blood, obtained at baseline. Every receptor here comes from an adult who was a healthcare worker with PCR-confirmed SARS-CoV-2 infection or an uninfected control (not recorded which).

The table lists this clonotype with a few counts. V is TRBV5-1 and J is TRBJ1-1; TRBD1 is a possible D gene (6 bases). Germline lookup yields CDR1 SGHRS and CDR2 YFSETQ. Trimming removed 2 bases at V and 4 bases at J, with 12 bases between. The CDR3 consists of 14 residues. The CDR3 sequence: CASSLGGGSTEAFF. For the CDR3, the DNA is TGCGCCAGCAGCTTAGGAGGGGGAAGCACTGAAGCTTTCTTT.

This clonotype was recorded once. Here the CDR3 reads CASSPGTVGHEQFF. The DNA for the CDR3 is TGTGCCAGCTCACCAGGGACGGTGGGACATGAGCAGTTCTTC. V and J are TRBV18 and TRBJ2-1, with D perhaps given as TRBD1 or TRBD2 (5 bases each). Germline V CDR1 and CDR2: KGHSH, LQKENI. This CDR3 contains 14 residues. Trimming pared 2 bases from V and 8 bases from J, leaving 13 bases between.

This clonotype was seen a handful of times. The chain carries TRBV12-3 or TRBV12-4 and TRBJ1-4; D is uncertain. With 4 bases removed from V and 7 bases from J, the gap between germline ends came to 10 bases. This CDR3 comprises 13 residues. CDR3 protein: CASSSGEREKLFF. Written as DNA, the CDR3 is TGTGCCAGCAGTTCGGGAGAGCGTGAAAAACTGTTTTTT.

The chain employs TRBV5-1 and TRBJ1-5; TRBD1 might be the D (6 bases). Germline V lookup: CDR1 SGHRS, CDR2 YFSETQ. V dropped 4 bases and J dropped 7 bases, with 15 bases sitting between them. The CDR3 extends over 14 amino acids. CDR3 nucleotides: TGCGCCAGCAGCCCGGGGGGCCCGCTCCAGCCCCAGCATTTT. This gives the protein CASSPGGPLQPQHF.

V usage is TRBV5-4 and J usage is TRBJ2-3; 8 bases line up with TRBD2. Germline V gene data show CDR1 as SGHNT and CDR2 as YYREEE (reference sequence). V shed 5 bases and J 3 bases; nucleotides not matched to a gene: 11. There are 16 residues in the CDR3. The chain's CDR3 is CASRPGGSGTTDTQYF. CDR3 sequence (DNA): TGTGCCAGCAGACCCGGGGGTAGCGGGACGACAGATACGCAGTATTTT.

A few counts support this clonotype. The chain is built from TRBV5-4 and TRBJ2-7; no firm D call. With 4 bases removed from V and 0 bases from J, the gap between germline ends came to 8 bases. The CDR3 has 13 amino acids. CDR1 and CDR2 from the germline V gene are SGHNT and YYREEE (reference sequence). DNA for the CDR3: TGTGCCAGCAGCATCGACGGCTCCTACGAGCAGTACTTC. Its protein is CASSIDGSYEQYF.

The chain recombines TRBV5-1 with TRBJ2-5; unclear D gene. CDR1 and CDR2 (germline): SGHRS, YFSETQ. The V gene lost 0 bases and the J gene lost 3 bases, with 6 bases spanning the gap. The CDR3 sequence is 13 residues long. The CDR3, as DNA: TGCGCCAGCAGCTTGGATGTAGAAGAGACCCAGTACTTC. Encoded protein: CASSLDVEETQYF.

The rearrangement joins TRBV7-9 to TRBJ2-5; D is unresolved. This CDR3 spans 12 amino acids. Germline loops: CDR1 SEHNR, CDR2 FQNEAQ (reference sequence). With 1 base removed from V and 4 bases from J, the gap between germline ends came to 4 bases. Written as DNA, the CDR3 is TGTGCCAGCAGCTTAGAGACAGAGACCCAGTACTTC. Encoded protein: CASSLETETQYF.

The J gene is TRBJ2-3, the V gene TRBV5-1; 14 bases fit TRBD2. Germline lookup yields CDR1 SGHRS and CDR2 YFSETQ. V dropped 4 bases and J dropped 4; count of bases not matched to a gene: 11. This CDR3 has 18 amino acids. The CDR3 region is CASSLVVTSGGAPDTQYF. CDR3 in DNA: TGCGCCAGCAGCCTTGTGGTGACTAGCGGGGGGGCCCCAGATACGCAGTATTTT.

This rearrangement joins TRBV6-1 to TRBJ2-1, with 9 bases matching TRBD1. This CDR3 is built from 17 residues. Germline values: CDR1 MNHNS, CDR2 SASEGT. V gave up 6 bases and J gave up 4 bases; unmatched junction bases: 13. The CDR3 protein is CASSRREGDRAYNEQFF. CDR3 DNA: TGTGCCAGCAGCCGAAGGGAAGGGGACAGGGCATACAATGAGCAGTTCTTC.

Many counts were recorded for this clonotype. The CDR3 here is CSASQRTGVDYGYTF. In DNA, the CDR3 is TGCAGTGCTAGTCAAAGGACAGGGGTTGACTATGGCTACACCTTC. This chain connects TRBV20-1 to TRBJ1-2; TRBD1 matches at 9 bases. The CDR3 is 15 residues long. Trimming cost V 3 bases and J 3 bases; bases outside gene matches: 8. The germline gives CDR1 DFQATT, CDR2 SNEGSKA (reference sequence).

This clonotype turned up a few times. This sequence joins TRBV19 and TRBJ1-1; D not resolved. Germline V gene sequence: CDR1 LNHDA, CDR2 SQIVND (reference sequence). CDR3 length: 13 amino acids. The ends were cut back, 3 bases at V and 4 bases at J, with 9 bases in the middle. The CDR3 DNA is TGTGCCAGTAGTATCGGGTTTGGCACTGAAGCTTTCTTT. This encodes CASSIGFGTEAFF. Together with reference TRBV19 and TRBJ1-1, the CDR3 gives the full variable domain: DGGITQSPKYLFRKEGQNVTLSCEQNLNHDAMYWYRQDPGQGLRLIYYSQIVNDFQKGDIAEGYSVSREKKESFPLTVTSAQKNPTAFYLCASSIGFGTEAFFGQGTRLTVV.

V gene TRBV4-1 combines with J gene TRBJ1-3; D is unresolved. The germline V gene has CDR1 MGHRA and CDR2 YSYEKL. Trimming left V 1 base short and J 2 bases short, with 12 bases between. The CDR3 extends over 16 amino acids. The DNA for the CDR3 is TGCGCCAGCAGCCAAGTCGTCGGGCAGCCTGGAAACACCATATATTTT. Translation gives CASSQVVGQPGNTIYF.

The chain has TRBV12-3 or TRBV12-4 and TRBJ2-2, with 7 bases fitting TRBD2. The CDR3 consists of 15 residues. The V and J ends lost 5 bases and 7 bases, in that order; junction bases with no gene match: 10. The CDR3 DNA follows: TGTGCCAGCAGTCCCGCCTCTAGCGGCAGCGGGGAGCTGTTTTTT. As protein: CASSPASSGSGELFF.

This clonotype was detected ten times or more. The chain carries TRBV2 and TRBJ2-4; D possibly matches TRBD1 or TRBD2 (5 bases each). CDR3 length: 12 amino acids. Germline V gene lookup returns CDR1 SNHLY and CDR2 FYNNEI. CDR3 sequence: CEVGVAKNIQYF. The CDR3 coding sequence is TGTGAAGTGGGGGTAGCCAAAAACATTCAGTACTTC. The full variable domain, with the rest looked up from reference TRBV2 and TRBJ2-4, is EPEVTQTPSHQVTQMGQEVILRCVPISNHLYFYWYRQILGQKVEFLVSFYNNEISEKSEIFDDQFSVERPDGSNFTLKIRSTKLEDSAMYFCEVGVAKNIQYFGAGTRLSVL.

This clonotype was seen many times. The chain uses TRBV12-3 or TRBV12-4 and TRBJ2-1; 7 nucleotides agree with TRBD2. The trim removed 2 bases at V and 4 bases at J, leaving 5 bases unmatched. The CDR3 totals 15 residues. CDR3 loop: CASSLLAGRYNEQFF. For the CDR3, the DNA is TGTGCCAGCAGTTTATTAGCGGGTCGTTACAATGAGCAGTTCTTC.

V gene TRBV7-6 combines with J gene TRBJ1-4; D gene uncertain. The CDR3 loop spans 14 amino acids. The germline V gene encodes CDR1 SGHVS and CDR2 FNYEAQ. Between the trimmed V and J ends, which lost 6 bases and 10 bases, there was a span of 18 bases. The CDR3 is CASSLRPLMRKLFF. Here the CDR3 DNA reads TGTGCCAGCAGTTTACGCCCGTTAATGAGAAAACTGTTTTTT. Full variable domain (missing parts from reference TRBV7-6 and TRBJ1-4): GAGVSQSPRYKVTKRGQDVALRCDPISGHVSLYWYRQALGQGPEFLTYFNYEAQQDKSGLPNDRFSAERPEGSISTLTIQRTEQRDSAMYRCASSLRPLMRKLFFGSGTQLSVL.

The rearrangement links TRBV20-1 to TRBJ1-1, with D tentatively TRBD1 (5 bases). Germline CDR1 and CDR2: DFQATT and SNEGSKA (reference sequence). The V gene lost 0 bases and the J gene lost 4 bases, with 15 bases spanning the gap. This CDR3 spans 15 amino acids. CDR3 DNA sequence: TGCAGTGCTAGAGATCCCCGGGGGTCGGGCACTGAAGCTTTCTTT. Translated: CSARDPRGSGTEAFF.

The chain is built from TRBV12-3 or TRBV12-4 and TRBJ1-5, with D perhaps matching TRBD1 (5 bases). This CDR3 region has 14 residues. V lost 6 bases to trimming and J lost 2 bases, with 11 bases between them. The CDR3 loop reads CASRLAQGNQPQHF. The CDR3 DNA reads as TGTGCCAGCAGGCTCGCACAGGGCAATCAGCCCCAGCATTTT.

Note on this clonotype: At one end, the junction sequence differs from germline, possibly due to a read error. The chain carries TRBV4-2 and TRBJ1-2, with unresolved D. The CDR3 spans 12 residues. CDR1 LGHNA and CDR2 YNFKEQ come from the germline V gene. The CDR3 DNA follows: TGTGCCAGCAGCCAAGAGGGAATGGCAGAGACATTC. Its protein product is CASSQEGMAETF.

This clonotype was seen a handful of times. CDR3 region: CASSDTGINNSPLHF. CDR3 DNA sequence: TGTGCCAGCAGTGACACCGGGATAAATAATTCACCCCTCCACTTT. The chain uses TRBV25-1 and TRBJ1-6; D call uncertain. The V and J ends lost 3 bases and 5 bases respectively, with 11 bases between them. The CDR3 spans 15 residues. CDR1 is MGHDK, CDR2 SYGVNS, per germline.